A single sample is the source of the 17 T cell receptor beta chains below, sequenced in a study of cytomegalovirus exposure and HLA in healthy donors. The PCR made use of 60 Vbeta and 13 Jbeta primers. Assay used: immunoSEQ multiplex PCR; TCRdb lists only in-frame clones, some missing. Among about 150,000 clones, about 85% were seen once, and the ten largest hold less than 2.5%. Sequencing used PBMCs. The receptor set was obtained from a woman between 18 and 29 years old in good health and CMV-seronegative.

The CDR3 loop reads CASRYRLADSYEQYF. In nucleotides, the CDR3 is TGCGCCAGCAGGTATCGACTAGCGGACTCCTACGAGCAGTACTTC. V and J are TRBV4-3 and TRBJ2-7, with 9 bases matching TRBD2. J was trimmed by 0 bases and V by 6 bases; bases with no gene match: 6. The CDR3 runs 15 residues. Germline CDR1 reads LGHNA; CDR2 reads YSLEER.

The V and J genes are TRBV5-4 and TRBJ2-3, with a weak D call TRBD2 (5 bases). This CDR3 contains 14 residues. The V gene's germline CDR1 is SGHNT and CDR2 YYREEE (reference sequence). The V and J ends lost 2 bases and 4 bases respectively, with 11 bases between them. The CDR3 region is CASSFRVEADTQYF. CDR3 nucleotides: TGTGCCAGCAGCTTCCGTGTGGAGGCAGATACGCAGTATTTT.

The chain combines TRBV5-1 with TRBJ2-3; TRBD2 is a possible D gene (5 bases). The length of the CDR3 is 19 residues. Germline assignment: CDR1 SGHRS and CDR2 YFSETQ. V lost 2 bases to trimming and J lost 5 bases, with 27 bases between them. CDR3 in amino acids: CASSFSRPVSGPSGDTQYF. DNA for the CDR3: TGCGCCAGCAGCTTTTCCCGCCCTGTGAGCGGCCCTTCGGGAGATACGCAGTATTTT.

This chain joins TRBV6-1 and TRBJ2-3, with D possibly being TRBD2 (6 bases). Germline-derived CDR1 and CDR2 are MNHNS and SASEGT. The CDR3 runs to 14 residues. With 6 bases removed from V and 6 bases from J, the gap between germline ends came to 16 bases. The CDR3 here is CASSEPMGLDTQYF. DNA for the CDR3: TGTGCCAGCAGCGAACCTATGGGACTGGATACGCAGTATTTT.

This clone came up once. The V gene is TRBV6-6, the J gene TRBJ2-5; TRBD1 is a possible D gene (5 bases). This CDR3 contains 14 residues. The germline V gene encodes CDR1 MNHNY and CDR2 SVGAGI (reference sequence). Trimming cost V 5 bases and J 1 base, with 11 bases left between them. CDR3 DNA sequence: TGTGCCAGCAGTGCCCCCCAGGGCCAAGAGACCCAGTACTTC. It yields the protein CASSAPQGQETQYF.

The V gene is TRBV2, the J gene TRBJ2-6; D ambiguous. V was cut by 2 bases and J by 0 bases, with 23 bases left in between. CDR1 is SNHLY, CDR2 FYNNEI, per germline. This CDR3 spans 21 amino acids. CDR3 protein: CASSEFPSADKKTSGANVLTF. CDR3 bases: TGTGCCAGCAGTGAATTTCCGTCGGCCGACAAGAAAACCTCTGGGGCCAACGTCCTGACTTTC.

The chain links TRBV7-8 to TRBJ1-4; D is unresolved. V lost 5 bases and J lost 7, with 17 bases in between. Per germline, CDR1 SGHVS and CDR2 FQNEAQ. CDR3 length: 15 amino acids. The CDR3 region has the DNA TGTGCCAGCAGCCCCCGCGTAGGGAGTGGTGAAAAACTGTTTTTT. This sequence encodes CASSPRVGSGEKLFF.

The chain links TRBV18 to TRBJ1-2; 8 bases fit TRBD1. The CDR3 has 13 amino acids. CDR1 is KGHSH, CDR2 LQKENI, per germline. The V gene end was trimmed by 3 bases and the J gene end by 4 bases; junction bases not matched to a gene: 1. CDR3 DNA: TGTGCCAGCTCACCGGGGACAGGCTATGGCTACACCTTC. Encoded protein: CASSPGTGYGYTF.

This clone has more than one count but fewer than ten. The rearrangement uses TRBV7-2 and TRBJ1-5; 7 bases align to TRBD1. Per germline, CDR1 SGHTA and CDR2 FQGNSA. V lost 3 bases to trimming and J lost 5 bases; unmatched junction nucleotides: 7. The CDR3 covers 15 residues. The CDR3 region is CASSFRQGRDQPQHF. CDR3 sequence (DNA): TGTGCCAGCAGCTTTCGACAGGGAAGGGATCAGCCCCAGCATTTT. Full variable domain (rest looked up from reference TRBV7-2 and TRBJ1-5): GAGVSQSPSNKVTEKGKDVELRCDPISGHTALYWYRQSLGQGLEFLIYFQGNSAPDKSGLPSDRFSAERTGGSVSTLTIQRTQQEDSAVYLCASSFRQGRDQPQHFGDGTRLSIL.

The V and J genes are TRBV10-3 and TRBJ2-7; D may be TRBD2 (5 bases). With 7 bases removed from V and 0 bases from J, the gap between germline ends came to 10 bases. The CDR3 sequence is 13 residues long. Looked up from germline, CDR1 is ENHRY and CDR2 is SYGVKD. The CDR3 reads CAINPGSSYEQYF. CDR3 in DNA: TGTGCCATCAATCCGGGGAGCTCCTACGAGCAGTACTTC.

This chain links TRBV6-1 with TRBJ1-1, with D uncertain. The germline V gene has CDR1 MNHNS and CDR2 SASEGT. V was pared by 2 bases and J by 4 bases, with 17 bases between. CDR3 length equals 16 residues. CDR3 amino acids: CASSESLSRWATEAFF. CDR3 in DNA: TGTGCCAGCAGTGAAAGTTTGAGTCGGTGGGCCACTGAAGCTTTCTTT.

V gene TRBV27 combines with J gene TRBJ2-5; TRBD2 aligns across 14 bases. The CDR3 runs 14 residues. J gave up 9 bases and V 9 bases, and 9 bases lay outside the gene matches. CDR1 is MNHEY and CDR2 is SMNVEV in the germline V gene (reference sequence). The CDR3 DNA follows: TGTGCCAGTGGCAGACTAGCGGGGGGGCCACCCCAGTACTTC. Its protein product is CASGRLAGGPPQYF.

The CDR3 spells CASSQGLAYEQYF. DNA for the CDR3: TGCGCCAGCAGCCAAGGACTTGCCTACGAGCAGTACTTC. The V gene is TRBV4-1, the J gene TRBJ2-7, with no clear D. The length of the CDR3 is 13 residues. With 1 base removed from V and 2 bases from J, the gap between germline ends came to 6 bases. Germline lookup yields CDR1 MGHRA and CDR2 YSYEKL.

This clone was detected only once. Here the CDR3 reads CASSLAPGPGGETQYF. The DNA of the CDR3 is TGTGCCAGCAGCTTAGCACCGGGCCCAGGGGGGGAGACCCAGTACTTC. The rearrangement uses TRBV7-2 and TRBJ2-5, with a possible D match to TRBD1 (7 bases). The CDR3 consists of 16 residues. CDR1 SGHTA and CDR2 FQGNSA come from the germline V gene. V was pared by 0 bases and J by 5 bases, with 16 bases between.

V and J are TRBV4-1 and TRBJ2-3, with TRBD2 matching 11 bases. The CDR3 is 16 residues long. Trimming cost V 3 bases and J 5 bases; bases outside gene matches: 7. Germline CDR1 and CDR2: MGHRA and YSYEKL. CDR3 sequence reads: CASSQTPGTSGDTQYF. Written as DNA, the CDR3 is TGCGCCAGCAGCCAGACCCCCGGGACTAGCGGAGATACGCAGTATTTT.

This clone was observed a single time. The V and J genes are TRBV28 and TRBJ1-2, with D perhaps TRBD1 (5 bases). Between the trimmed V and J ends, which lost 6 bases and 4 bases, there was a span of 18 bases. CDR1 MDHEN and CDR2 SYDVKM come from the germline V gene. The CDR3 is 15 amino acids. The CDR3 loop reads CASSPRGWVGYGYTF. In DNA, the CDR3 is TGTGCCAGCAGCCCTCGGGGGTGGGTTGGCTATGGCTACACCTTC.

This clone turned up a few times. The chain carries TRBV7-3 and TRBJ1-1, with D possibly matching TRBD1 (6 bases). The CDR3 is 16 residues long. Germline V lookup: CDR1 SGHTA, CDR2 FQGTGA. Trimming left V 2 bases short and J 1 base short, with 14 bases between. The chain's CDR3 is CASSLGGDRQNTEAFF. CDR3 DNA: TGTGCCAGCAGCTTAGGGGGAGACAGGCAGAACACTGAAGCTTTCTTT.